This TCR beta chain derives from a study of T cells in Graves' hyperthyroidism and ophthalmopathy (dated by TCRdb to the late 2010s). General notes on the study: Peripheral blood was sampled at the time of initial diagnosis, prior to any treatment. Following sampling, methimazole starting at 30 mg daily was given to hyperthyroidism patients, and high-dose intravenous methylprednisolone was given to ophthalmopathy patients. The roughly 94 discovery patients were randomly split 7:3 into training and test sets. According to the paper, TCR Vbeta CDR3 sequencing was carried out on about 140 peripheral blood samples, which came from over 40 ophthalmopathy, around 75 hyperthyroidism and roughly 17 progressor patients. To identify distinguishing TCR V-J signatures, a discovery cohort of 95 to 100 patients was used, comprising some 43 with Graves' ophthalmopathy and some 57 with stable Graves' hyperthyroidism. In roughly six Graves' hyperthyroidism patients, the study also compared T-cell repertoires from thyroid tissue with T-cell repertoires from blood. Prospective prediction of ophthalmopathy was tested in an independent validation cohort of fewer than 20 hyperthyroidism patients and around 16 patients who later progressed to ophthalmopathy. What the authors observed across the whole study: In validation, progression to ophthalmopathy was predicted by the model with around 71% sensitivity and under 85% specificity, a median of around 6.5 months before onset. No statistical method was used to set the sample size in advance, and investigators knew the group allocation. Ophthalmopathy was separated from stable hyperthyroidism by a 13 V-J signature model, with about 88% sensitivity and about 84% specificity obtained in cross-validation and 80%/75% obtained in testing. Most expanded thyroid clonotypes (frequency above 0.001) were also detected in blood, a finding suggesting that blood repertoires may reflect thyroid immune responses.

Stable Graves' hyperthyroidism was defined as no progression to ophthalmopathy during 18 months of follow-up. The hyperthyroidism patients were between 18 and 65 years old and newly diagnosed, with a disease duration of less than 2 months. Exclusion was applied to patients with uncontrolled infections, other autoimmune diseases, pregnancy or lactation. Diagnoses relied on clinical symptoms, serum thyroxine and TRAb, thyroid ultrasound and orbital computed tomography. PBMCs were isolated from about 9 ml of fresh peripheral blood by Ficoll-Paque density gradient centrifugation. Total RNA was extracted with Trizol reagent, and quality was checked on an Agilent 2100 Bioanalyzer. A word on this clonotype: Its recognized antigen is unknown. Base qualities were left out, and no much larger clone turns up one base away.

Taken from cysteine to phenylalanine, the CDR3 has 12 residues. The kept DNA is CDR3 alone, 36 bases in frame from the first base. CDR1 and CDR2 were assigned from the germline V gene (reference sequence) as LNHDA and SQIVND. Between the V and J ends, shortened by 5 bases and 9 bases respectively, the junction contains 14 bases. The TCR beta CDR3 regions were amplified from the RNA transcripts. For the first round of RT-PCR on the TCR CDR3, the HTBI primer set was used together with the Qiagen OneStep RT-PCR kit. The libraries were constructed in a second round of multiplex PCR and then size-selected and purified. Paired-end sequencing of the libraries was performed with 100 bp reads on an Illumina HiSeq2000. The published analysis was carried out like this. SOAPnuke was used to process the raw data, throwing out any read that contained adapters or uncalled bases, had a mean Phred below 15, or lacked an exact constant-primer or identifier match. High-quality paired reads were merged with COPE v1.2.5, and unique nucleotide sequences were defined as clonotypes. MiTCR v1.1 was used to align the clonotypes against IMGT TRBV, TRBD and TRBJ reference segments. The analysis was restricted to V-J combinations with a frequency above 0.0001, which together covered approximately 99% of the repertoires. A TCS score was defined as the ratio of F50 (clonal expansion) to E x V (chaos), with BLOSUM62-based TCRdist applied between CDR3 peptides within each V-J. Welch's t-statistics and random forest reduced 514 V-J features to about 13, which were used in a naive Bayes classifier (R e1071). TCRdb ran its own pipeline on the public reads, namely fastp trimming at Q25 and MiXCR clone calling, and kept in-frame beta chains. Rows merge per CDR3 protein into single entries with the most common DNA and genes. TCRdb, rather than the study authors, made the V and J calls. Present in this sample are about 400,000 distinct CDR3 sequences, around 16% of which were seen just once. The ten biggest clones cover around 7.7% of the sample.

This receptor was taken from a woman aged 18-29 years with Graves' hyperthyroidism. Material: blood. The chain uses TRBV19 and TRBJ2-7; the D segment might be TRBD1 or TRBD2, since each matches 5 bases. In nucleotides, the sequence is TGTGCCAGTAGTCCGGGGACGGCCTCGCAGTACTTC. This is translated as CASSPGTASQYF.